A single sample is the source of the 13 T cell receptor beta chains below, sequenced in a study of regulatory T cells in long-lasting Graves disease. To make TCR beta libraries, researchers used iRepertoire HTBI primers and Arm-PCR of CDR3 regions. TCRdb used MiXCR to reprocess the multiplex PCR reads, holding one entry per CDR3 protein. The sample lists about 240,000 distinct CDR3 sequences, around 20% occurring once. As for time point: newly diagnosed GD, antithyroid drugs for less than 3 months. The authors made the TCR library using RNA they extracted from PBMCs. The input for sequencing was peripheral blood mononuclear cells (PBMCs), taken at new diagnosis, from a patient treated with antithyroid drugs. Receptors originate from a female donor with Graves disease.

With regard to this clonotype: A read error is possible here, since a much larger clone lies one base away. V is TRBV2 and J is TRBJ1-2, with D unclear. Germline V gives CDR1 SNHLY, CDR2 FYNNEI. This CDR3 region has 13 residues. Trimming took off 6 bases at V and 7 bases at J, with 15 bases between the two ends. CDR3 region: CASREDSQCGYTF. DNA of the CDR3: TGTGCCAGCAGGGAGGACTCGCAATGTGGCTACACCTTC. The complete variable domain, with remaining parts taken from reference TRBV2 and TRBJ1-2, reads EPEVTQTPSHQVTQMGQEVILRCVPISNHLYFYWYRQILGQKVEFLVSFYNNEISEKSEIFDDQFSVERPDGSNFTLKIRSTKLEDSAMYFCASREDSQCGYTFGSGTRLTVV.

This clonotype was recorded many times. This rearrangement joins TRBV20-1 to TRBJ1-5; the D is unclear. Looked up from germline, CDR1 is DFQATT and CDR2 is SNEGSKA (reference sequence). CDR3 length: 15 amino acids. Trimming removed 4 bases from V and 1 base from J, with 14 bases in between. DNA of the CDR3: TGCAGTGCTAAGGAATGGGTGGGAAGCAATCAGCCCCAGCATTTT. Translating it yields CSAKEWVGSNQPQHF.

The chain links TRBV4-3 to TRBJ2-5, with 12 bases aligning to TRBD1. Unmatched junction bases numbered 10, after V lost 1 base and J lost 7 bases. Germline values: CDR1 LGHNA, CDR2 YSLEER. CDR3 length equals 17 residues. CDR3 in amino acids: CASSQGPGQGARGTQYF. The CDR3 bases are TGCGCCAGCAGCCAAGGGCCGGGACAGGGGGCGAGGGGGACCCAGTACTTC.

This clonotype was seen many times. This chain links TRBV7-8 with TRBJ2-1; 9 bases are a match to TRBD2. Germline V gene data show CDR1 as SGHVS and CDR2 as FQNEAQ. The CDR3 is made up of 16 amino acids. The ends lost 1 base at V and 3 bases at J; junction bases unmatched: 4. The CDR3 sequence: CASSLERLADYNEQFF. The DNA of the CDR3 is TGTGCCAGCAGCTTAGAGAGACTAGCGGACTACAATGAGCAGTTCTTC.

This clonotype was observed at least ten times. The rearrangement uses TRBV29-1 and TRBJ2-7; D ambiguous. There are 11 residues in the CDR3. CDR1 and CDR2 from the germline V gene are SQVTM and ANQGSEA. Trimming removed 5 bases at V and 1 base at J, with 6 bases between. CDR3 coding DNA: TGCAGCGTTAGAAAGTCCTACGAGCAGTACTTC. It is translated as CSVRKSYEQYF.

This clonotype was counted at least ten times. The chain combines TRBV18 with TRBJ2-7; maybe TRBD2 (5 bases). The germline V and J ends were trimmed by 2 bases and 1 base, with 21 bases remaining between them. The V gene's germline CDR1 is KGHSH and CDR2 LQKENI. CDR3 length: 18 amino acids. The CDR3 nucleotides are TGTGCCAGCTCACCAGGCGCCTCGAGCGGTCGGACGTCCTACGAGCAGTACTTC. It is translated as CASSPGASSGRTSYEQYF.

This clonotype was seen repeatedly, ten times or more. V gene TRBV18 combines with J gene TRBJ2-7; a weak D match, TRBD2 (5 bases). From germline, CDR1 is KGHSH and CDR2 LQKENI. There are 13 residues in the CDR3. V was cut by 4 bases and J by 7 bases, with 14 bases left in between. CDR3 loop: CASSQPGPGEQYF. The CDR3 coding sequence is TGTGCCAGCTCACAGCCGGGCCCGGGGGAGCAGTACTTC.

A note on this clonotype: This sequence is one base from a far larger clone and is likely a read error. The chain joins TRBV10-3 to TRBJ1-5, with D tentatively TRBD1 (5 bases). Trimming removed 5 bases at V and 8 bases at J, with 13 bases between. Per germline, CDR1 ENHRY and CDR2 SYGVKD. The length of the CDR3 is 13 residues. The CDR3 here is CAISYFQGEPQHF. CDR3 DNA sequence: TGTGCCATCAGTTACTTCCAAGGGGAGCCCCAGCATTTT.

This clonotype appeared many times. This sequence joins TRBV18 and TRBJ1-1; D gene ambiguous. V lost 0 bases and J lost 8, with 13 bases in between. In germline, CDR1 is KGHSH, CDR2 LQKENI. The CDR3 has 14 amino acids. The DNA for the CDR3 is TGTGCCAGCTCACCACCCATTGGGAGAACCGAAGCTTTCTTT. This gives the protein CASSPPIGRTEAFF.

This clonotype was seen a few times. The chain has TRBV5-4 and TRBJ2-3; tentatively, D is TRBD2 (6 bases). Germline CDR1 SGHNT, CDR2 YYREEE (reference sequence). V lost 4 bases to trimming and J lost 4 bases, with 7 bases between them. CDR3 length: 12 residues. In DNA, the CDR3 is TGTGCCAGCAGCAGGGAGGCAGATACGCAGTATTTT. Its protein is CASSREADTQYF.

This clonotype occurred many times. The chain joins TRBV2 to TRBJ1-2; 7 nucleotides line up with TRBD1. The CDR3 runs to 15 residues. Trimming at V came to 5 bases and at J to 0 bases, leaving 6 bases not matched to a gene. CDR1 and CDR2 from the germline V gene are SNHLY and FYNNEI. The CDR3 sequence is CASSKLGTANYGYTF. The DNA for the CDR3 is TGTGCCAGCAGTAAACTCGGGACAGCTAACTATGGCTACACCTTC.

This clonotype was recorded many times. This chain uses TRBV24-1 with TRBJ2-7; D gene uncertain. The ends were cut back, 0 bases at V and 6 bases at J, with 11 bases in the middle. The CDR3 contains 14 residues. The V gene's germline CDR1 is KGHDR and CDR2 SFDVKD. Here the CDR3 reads CATSDLKNSSEQYF. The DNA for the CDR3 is TGTGCCACCAGTGATTTGAAGAATTCTTCCGAGCAGTACTTC.

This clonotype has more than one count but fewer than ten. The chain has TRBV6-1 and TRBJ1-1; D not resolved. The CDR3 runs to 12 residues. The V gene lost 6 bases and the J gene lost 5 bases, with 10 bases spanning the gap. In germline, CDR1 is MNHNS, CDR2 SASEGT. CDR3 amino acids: CASSQMGTEAFF. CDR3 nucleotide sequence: TGTGCCAGCAGCCAAATGGGTACTGAAGCTTTCTTT.